A selection of T cell receptor beta chains follows, all from one sample in a study of blood T cell repertoires in COVID-19. Method: immunoSEQ multiplex PCR; TCRdb's copy keeps in-frame clones and lacks some. This sample has about 240,000 clones, with around 85% found just once. The sequenced sample was PBMCs or T cells enriched from blood (not recorded which). The receptor set was obtained from a woman in her thirties or forties with acute COVID-19. Each CDR3 is given with its conserved first and last residue. Each record gives: clone size, J gene, D gene, V gene, CDR3 protein, CDR3 DNA. D genes are given only for firm matches. Clone size appears in some rows only: once, few, many, or a class for an expanded clone.

NA | TRBJ1-5 | TRBD1 | TRBV11-2 | CASSLGTGGQPQHF | TGTGCCAGCAGCTTAGGGACAGGGGGGCAGCCCCAGCATTTT
NA | TRBJ1-1 | NA | TRBV29-1 | CSVDGPGGEAFF | TGCAGCGTTGATGGTCCGGGAGGCGAAGCTTTCTTT
NA | TRBJ2-1 | TRBD2 | TRBV9 | CASSAPSGSAYNEQFF | TGTGCCAGCAGCGCGCCAAGCGGGAGTGCCTACAATGAGCAGTTCTTC
NA | TRBJ2-5 | TRBD1 | TRBV7-3 | CASSLGTEETQYF | TGTGCCAGCAGCCTGGGGACAGAAGAGACCCAGTACTTC
NA | TRBJ2-7 | NA | TRBV4-1 | CASSQDLPVGSAQYEQYF | TGCGCCAGCAGCCAAGATCTCCCAGTAGGTAGCGCCCAATACGAGCAGTACTTC
NA | TRBJ2-1 | TRBD1 | TRBV29-1 | CSVTGQGGIGEQFF | TGCAGCGTAACGGGACAGGGGGGGATCGGTGAGCAGTTCTTC
NA | TRBJ2-3 | NA | TRBV5-1 | CASSAGVADTQYF | TGCGCCAGCAGCGCAGGGGTCGCAGATACGCAGTATTTT
NA | TRBJ2-5 | TRBD2 | TRBV3-1/TRBV3-2 | CASSHLAGGETQYF | TGTGCCAGCAGCCACCTAGCGGGAGGGGAGACCCAGTACTTC
once | TRBJ2-5 | TRBD2 | TRBV5-6 | CASSLALAGVETQYF | TGTGCCAGCAGCTTGGCCCTAGCGGGAGTGGAGACCCAGTACTTC
NA | TRBJ2-3 | NA | TRBV7-3 | CASSSGTSDTQYF | TGTGCCAGCAGTTCCGGGACTTCAGATACGCAGTATTTT
few | TRBJ1-2 | TRBD1 | TRBV30 | CACQSEGQGARGYTF | TGTGCCTGCCAGTCGGAAGGACAGGGGGCGAGGGGCTACACCTTC
NA | TRBJ2-3 | NA | TRBV7-2 | CASSLPTVDTQYF | TGTGCCAGCAGCCTCCCTACTGTTGATACGCAGTATTTT
NA | TRBJ2-2 | NA | TRBV2 | CASSEDGAFSGELFF | TGTGCCAGCAGTGAGGATGGGGCGTTCTCCGGGGAGCTGTTTTTT
NA | TRBJ2-1 | TRBD2 | TRBV27 | CASSVSGSSYNEQFF | TGTGCCAGCAGTGTTAGCGGGAGCTCCTACAATGAGCAGTTCTTC
NA | TRBJ2-3 | NA | TRBV18 | CASSPGTTTSTDTQYF | TGTGCCAGCTCACCAGGCACTACCACCAGCACAGATACGCAGTATTTT
NA | TRBJ2-7 | NA | TRBV3-1/TRBV3-2 | CASSQAGHSYEQYF | TGTGCCAGCAGCCAAGCGGGACACTCCTACGAGCAGTACTTC
NA | TRBJ1-2 | NA | TRBV5-8 | CASSLGVGVTNYGYTF | TGTGCCAGCAGCTTGGGAGTCGGGGTAACCAACTATGGCTACACCTTC
NA | TRBJ2-7 | TRBD2 | TRBV6-5 | CASKTSGSYEQYF | TGTGCCAGCAAAACTAGCGGGAGCTACGAGCAGTACTTC
few | TRBJ1-1 | TRBD1 | TRBV30 | CAWFFRDRLNTEAFF | TGTGCCTGGTTTTTCCGGGACAGGTTGAACACTGAAGCTTTCTTT
NA | TRBJ1-5 | TRBD1 | TRBV18 | CASSQGALDQPQHF | TGTGCCAGCTCACAGGGGGCGCTTGATCAGCCCCAGCATTTT
NA | TRBJ2-7 | TRBD1 | TRBV29-1 | CSIKGQPYEQYF | TGCAGCATAAAGGGACAGCCCTACGAGCAGTACTTC
NA | TRBJ1-2 | NA | TRBV15 | CATSRVNRENGYTF | TGTGCCACCAGCAGAGTTAACAGGGAAAATGGCTACACCTTC
few | TRBJ2-1 | TRBD2 | TRBV29-1 | CSVAAGSGIAGEQFF | TGCAGCGTCGCCGCCGGTAGCGGGATAGCTGGTGAGCAGTTCTTC
NA | TRBJ2-7 | NA | TRBV2 | CASSEGQSHSYEQYF | TGTGCCAGCAGTGAAGGACAGTCCCACTCCTACGAGCAGTACTTC